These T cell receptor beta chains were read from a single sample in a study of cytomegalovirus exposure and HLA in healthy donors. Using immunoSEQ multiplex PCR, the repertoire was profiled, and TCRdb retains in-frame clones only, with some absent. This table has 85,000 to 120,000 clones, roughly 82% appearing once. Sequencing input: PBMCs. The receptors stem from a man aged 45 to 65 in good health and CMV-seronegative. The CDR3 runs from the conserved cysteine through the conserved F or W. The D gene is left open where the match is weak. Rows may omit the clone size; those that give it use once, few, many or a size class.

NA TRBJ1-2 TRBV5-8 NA TGCGCCAGCAGCTTGACTGGTGGCTACACCTTC CASSLTGGYTF
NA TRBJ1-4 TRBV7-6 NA TGTGCCAGCAGCTCCAGTCGGGGATATGAAAAACTGTTTTTT CASSSSRGYEKLFF
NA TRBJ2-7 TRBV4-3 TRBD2 TGCGCCAGCAGCCAAGCGACTAGCGGGGCCTACGAGCAGTACTTC CASSQATSGAYEQYF
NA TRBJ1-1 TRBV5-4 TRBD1 TGTGCCAGCAGCCCTTCAGGGGGCATTTTCGCGAACACTGAAGCTTTCTTT CASSPSGGIFANTEAFF
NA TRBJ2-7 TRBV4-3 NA TGCGCCAGCAGCCAAGTTGCGGGACCCTACGAGCAGTACTTC CASSQVAGPYEQYF
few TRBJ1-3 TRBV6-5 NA TGTGCCAGCAGTTACTCGTGGGCACACCCTGGAAACACCATATATTTT CASSYSWAHPGNTIYF
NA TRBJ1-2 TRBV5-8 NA TGTGCCAGCAGTTCGAGGTCCTATGGCTACACCTTC CASSSRSYGYTF
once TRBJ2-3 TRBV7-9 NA TGTGCCAGCAGCTTTCAGGGCGGAGATACGCAGTATTTT CASSFQGGDTQYF
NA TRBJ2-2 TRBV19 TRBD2 TGTGCCAGTAGGACACTAGCGGGACAAGGCGGGGAGCTGTTTTTT CASRTLAGQGGELFF
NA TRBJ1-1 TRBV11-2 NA TGTGCCAGCAGCTTAGCTGAGAAAGAAGCTTTCTTT CASSLAEKEAFF
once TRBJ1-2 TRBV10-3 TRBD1 TGTGCCATCAGTGAACCGCTGACAGGGCGATCCTATGGCTACACCTTC CAISEPLTGRSYGYTF
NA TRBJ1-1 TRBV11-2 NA TGTGCCAGCAGCCACCTACAGATAATGAACACTGAAGCTTTCTTT CASSHLQIMNTEAFF
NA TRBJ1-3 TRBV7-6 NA TGTGCCAGCAGCACCCTGGGTAGGGGCTCAGGCTCTGGAAACACCATATATTTT CASSTLGRGSGSGNTIYF
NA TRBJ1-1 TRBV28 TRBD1 TGTGCCAGCATTCTCCTCTTCACAGGGGGAGGTACTGAAGCTTTCTTT CASILLFTGGGTEAFF
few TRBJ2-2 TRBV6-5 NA TGTGCCAGCAGTTACACCGGACTGTACACCGGGGAGCTGTTTTTT CASSYTGLYTGELFF
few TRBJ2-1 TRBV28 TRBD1 TGTGCCAGCAGGGGAGACAGGGTTACCTACAATGAGCAGTTCTTC CASRGDRVTYNEQFF
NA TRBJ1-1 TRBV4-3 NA TGCGCCAGCAGCCAAGAATCTAACAGCTACACTGAAGCTTTCTTT CASSQESNSYTEAFF
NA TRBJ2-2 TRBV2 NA TGTGCCAGCCAGACTAGGATGAACACCGGGGAGCTGTTTTTT CASQTRMNTGELFF
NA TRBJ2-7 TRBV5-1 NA TGCGCCAGCCAACAGGGCCGCTCCTACGAGCAGTACTTC CASQQGRSYEQYF
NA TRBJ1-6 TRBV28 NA TGTGCCAGCAGTTTAGACCTAGTGAATTCCCCCCTCCACTTT CASSLDLVNSPLHF
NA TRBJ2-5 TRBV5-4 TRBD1 TGTGCCAGCAGCGAGAACAGGGGGATACAAGAGACCCAGTACTTC CASSENRGIQETQYF
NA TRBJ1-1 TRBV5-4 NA TGTGCCAGCAGCCCGAGGGGGGGAATAGTGAACACTGAAGCTTTCTTT CASSPRGGIVNTEAFF
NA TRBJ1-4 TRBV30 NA TGTGCCTGGAGTCGAGGGAGGAGTGAAAAACTGTTTTTT CAWSRGRSEKLFF
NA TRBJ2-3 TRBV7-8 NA TGTGCCAGCAGCCCGGTCGCTAGCACAGATACGCAGTATTTT CASSPVASTDTQYF
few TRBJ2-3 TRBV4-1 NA TGCGCCAGCAGCCAGGCCGGGGGGCCGGCAGATACGCAGTATTTT CASSQAGGPADTQYF
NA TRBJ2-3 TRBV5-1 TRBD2 TGCGCCAGCAGCTTGGCCGGGGGGTGGGCAGATACGCAGTATTTT CASSLAGGWADTQYF
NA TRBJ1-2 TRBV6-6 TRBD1 TGTGCCAGCAGCCGGAACCGACAGGGGCGGCCGGGAGGCTACACCTTC CASSRNRQGRPGGYTF
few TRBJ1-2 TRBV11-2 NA TGTGCCAGCAGCTTCTTATGGGCGAACTATGGCTACACCTTC CASSFLWANYGYTF
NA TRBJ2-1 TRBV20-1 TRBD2 TGCAGTCCAAAGGGAGGGAATGAGCAGTTCTTC CSPKGGNEQFF
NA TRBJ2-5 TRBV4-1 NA TGCGCCAGCAGCCAGTGGACTCAAGAGACCCAGTACTTC CASSQWTQETQYF
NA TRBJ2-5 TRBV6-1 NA TGTGCCACCACCCCCCGGGGCCAAGAGACCCAGTACTTC CATTPRGQETQYF
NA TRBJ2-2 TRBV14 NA TGTGCCAGCAGCCAAGGGGGCGTAACCGGGGAGCTGTTTTTT CASSQGGVTGELFF
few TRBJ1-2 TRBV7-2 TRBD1 TGTGCCAGCAACCGCGACAGGGGCGCTGGCTACACCTTC CASNRDRGAGYTF
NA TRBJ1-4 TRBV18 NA TGTGCCAGCTCACCCCTCGGAGGTACTAATGAAAAACTGTTTTTT CASSPLGGTNEKLFF
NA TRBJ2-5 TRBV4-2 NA TGTGCCAGCAGCCAAGCAACAGGCCCCCAAGAGACCCAGTACTTC CASSQATGPQETQYF
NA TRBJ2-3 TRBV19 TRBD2 TGTGCCAGTAGTATGTTAGCGGGGGGAAGAGCCCCACCAGATACGCAGTATTTT CASSMLAGGRAPPDTQYF
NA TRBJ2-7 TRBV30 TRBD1 TGTGCCACCGCGCGGGACAGGGGGCCATACGAGCAGTACTTC CATARDRGPYEQYF
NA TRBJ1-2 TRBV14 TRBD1 TGTGCCAGCAACCGGGACAGCGTATCTGGCTACACCTTC CASNRDSVSGYTF
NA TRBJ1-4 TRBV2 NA TGTGCCAGCGGTATCGGAGGGTCCGGGGAAAAACTGTTTTTT CASGIGGSGEKLFF
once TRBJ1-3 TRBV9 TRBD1 TGTGCCAGCAGCGTGGGGACAGGTGGGAACTCTGGAAACACCATATATTTT CASSVGTGGNSGNTIYF
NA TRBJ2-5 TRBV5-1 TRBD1 TGCGCCAGCAGCTTGGACGGACAGGGCCTGGAGACCCAGTACTTC CASSLDGQGLETQYF
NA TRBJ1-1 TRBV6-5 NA TGTGCCAGCAGACCAAACTGGAGGGACACTGAAGCTTTCTTT CASRPNWRDTEAFF
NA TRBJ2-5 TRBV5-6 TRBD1 TGTGCCAGCAGCACGACAGGGGAAGGAGAGACCCAGTACTTC CASSTTGEGETQYF
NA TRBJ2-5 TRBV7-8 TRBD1 TGTGCCAGCAGCTTAGATCGGGGCGACAGGGAAGAGACCCAGTACTTC CASSLDRGDREETQYF
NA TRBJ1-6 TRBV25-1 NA TGTGCCAGCAGTCTCTCAGGCGACACTTGGAGGTCACCCCTCCACTTT CASSLSGDTWRSPLHF